This entry lists 16 T cell receptor beta chains sequenced from one sample in a study of blood T cells in healthy people across ages. The use of a sample-barcoded 5' primer and a J-beta primer mix characterized a second PCR of roughly 6 to 11 cycles. TCRdb used MiXCR to reprocess the 5' RACE reads, holding one entry per CDR3 protein. Here the sample spans about 780,000 distinct CDR3 sequences, approximately 65% being singletons. The sample consisted of blood. These receptors originate from a man in his thirties or forties in good health.

The rearrangement links TRBV20-1 to TRBJ2-1; TRBD1 is a possible D gene (6 bases). This CDR3 has 13 residues. With 4 bases removed from V and 8 bases from J, the gap between germline ends came to 15 bases. Germline V lookup: CDR1 DFQATT, CDR2 SNEGSKA (reference sequence). This CDR3 reads CSANRDITYEQFF. In DNA form, the CDR3 reads TGCAGTGCTAACAGGGATATTACGTATGAGCAGTTCTTC.

The V gene is TRBV30, the J gene TRBJ2-2, with D possibly TRBD1 on 6 matching bases. V was cut by 0 bases and J by 7 bases, with 15 bases left in between. Looked up from germline, CDR1 is GTSNPN and CDR2 is SVGIG (reference sequence). The CDR3 is 15 residues long. The DNA of the CDR3 is TGTGCCTGGAGTGTATGGGGGCTAGGAGGCGGGGAGCTGTTTTTT. Encoded protein: CAWSVWGLGGGELFF.

The chain carries TRBV20-1 and TRBJ1-2, with TRBD1 matching over 12 bases. V dropped 5 bases and J dropped 7; count of bases not matched to a gene: 11. Germline loops: CDR1 DFQATT, CDR2 SNEGSKA (reference sequence). This CDR3 has 15 amino acids. The CDR3 bases are TGCAGTGCTCAATACCCGGGACAGGGGGCGGTTGGCTACACCTTC. Translating gives CSAQYPGQGAVGYTF.

With regard to this clonotype: Given a much more abundant clone one base away, this may be a read error. CDR3 in amino acids: CASSPTGVGEKLFF. The CDR3, as DNA: TGTGCCAGCAGCCCGACAGGGGTGGGGGAAAAACTGTTTTTT. The chain links TRBV12-3 or TRBV12-4 to TRBJ1-4; TRBD1 matches 8 bases. The CDR3 loop spans 14 amino acids. Unmatched junction bases numbered 8, after V lost 6 bases and J lost 8 bases.

The gene calls are TRBV4-3 and TRBJ2-5, with 8 nucleotides matching TRBD2. Unmatched junction bases numbered 7, after V lost 3 bases and J lost 4 bases. Germline V gene lookup returns CDR1 LGHNA and CDR2 YSLEER. CDR3 length equals 15 residues. CDR3 sequence: CASSQSPAGGETQYF. The CDR3 DNA reads as TGCGCCAGCAGCCAGTCCCCTGCGGGGGGAGAGACCCAGTACTTC.

J is TRBJ1-2 and V is TRBV5-1, with 9 bases that match TRBD1. The CDR3 loop spans 16 amino acids. The germline V gene encodes CDR1 SGHRS and CDR2 YFSETQ. Germline trimming cut 4 bases from V and 4 bases from J; bases unmatched to any gene: 11. The CDR3 is CASSPTGTGRTYGYTF. CDR3 DNA sequence: TGCGCCAGCAGCCCCACCGGGACAGGGCGGACCTATGGCTACACCTTC.

This clonotype occurred a few times. This chain links TRBV24-1 with TRBJ1-1; unclear D gene. Looked up from germline, CDR1 is KGHDR and CDR2 is SFDVKD. Trimming removed 10 bases from V and 1 base from J, with 6 bases in between. This CDR3 comprises 11 residues. CDR3 coding DNA: TGTGCCACGGAGGAGAACACTGAAGCTTTCTTT. Translation gives CATEENTEAFF.

V usage is TRBV9 and J usage is TRBJ2-3; D is perhaps TRBD1 or TRBD2 (7 bases each). The V gene lost 2 bases and the J gene lost 10 bases, with 11 bases spanning the gap. The CDR3 runs 12 residues. Looked up from germline, CDR1 is SGDLS and CDR2 is YYNGEE. The CDR3 here is CASSVGGGAQYF. The CDR3 DNA follows: TGTGCCAGCAGCGTGGGAGGGGGCGCGCAGTATTTT. Complete variable domain (other parts from reference TRBV9 and TRBJ2-3): DSGVTQTPKHLITATGQRVTLRCSPRSGDLSVYWYQQSLDQGLQFLIQYYNGEERAKGNILERFSAQQFPDLHSELNLSSLELGDSALYFCASSVGGGAQYFGPGTRLTVL.

A few counts support this clonotype. The chain uses TRBV14 and TRBJ1-2; D is unclear. In germline, CDR1 is SGHDN, CDR2 FVKESK. This CDR3 has 13 amino acids. Trimming shortened V by 0 bases and J by 1 base, and 3 bases separated the two germline ends. The CDR3 is CASSQDLNYGYTF. As DNA, the CDR3 is TGTGCCAGCAGCCAAGATCTTAACTATGGCTACACCTTC.

The CDR3 is CASSQGVWGRLGYTF. The CDR3 bases are TGCGCCAGCAGCCAAGGAGTCTGGGGGCGGTTGGGCTACACCTTC. The chain has TRBV4-3 and TRBJ1-2, with a possible D match to TRBD1 (6 bases). The V end was cut by 1 base, the J end by 8 bases, with 17 bases between. The germline V gene encodes CDR1 LGHNA and CDR2 YSLEER. The CDR3 consists of 15 residues.

This chain joins TRBV3-1 and TRBJ2-1, with 11 bases matching TRBD2. The junction had 6 bases not matched to a gene; V was cut back by 1 base and J by 4 bases. The CDR3 has 17 residues. CDR1 is LGHDT and CDR2 is YNNKEL in the germline V gene (reference sequence). As DNA, the CDR3 is TGTGCCAGCAGCCAAGGAATTAGCGGGGGGGCGTACAATGAGCAGTTCTTC. Translating it yields CASSQGISGGAYNEQFF.

J is TRBJ1-6 and V is TRBV7-9; D gene uncertain. The V end was cut by 2 bases, the J end by 6 bases, with 11 bases between. Germline V CDR1 and CDR2: SEHNR, FQNEAQ (reference sequence). The CDR3 loop spans 15 amino acids. CDR3 coding DNA: TGTGCCAGCAGCTTACTAGACACACTTAATTCACCCCTCCACTTT. It is translated as CASSLLDTLNSPLHF.

The genes are TRBV5-4 and TRBJ2-6, with 9 bases that match TRBD1. Looked up from germline, CDR1 is SGHNT and CDR2 is YYREEE (reference sequence). The CDR3 spans 17 residues. The J segment lost 0 bases and the V segment lost 4 bases, leaving 5 bases of the junction unmatched. CDR3 sequence (DNA): TGTGCCAGCAGCGGGGACAGGGTAAACTCTGGGGCCAACGTCCTGACTTTC. This translates into CASSGDRVNSGANVLTF.

The chain carries TRBV20-1 and TRBJ2-7, with D unclear. The CDR3 spans 17 residues. Germline lookup yields CDR1 DFQATT and CDR2 SNEGSKA (reference sequence). Trimming stripped 6 bases from V and 5 bases from J, with 29 bases between. The CDR3 is CSAASTDASGRGHEQYF. As DNA, the CDR3 is TGCAGTGCCGCCTCCACCGACGCGAGTGGGCGCGGCCACGAGCAGTACTTC.

The J gene is TRBJ2-7, the V gene TRBV15; D unresolved. V was shortened by 1 base and J by 1 base, with 14 bases between the two germline ends. Per germline, CDR1 LNHNV and CDR2 YYDKDF (reference sequence). The CDR3 is made up of 16 amino acids. The CDR3 nucleotides read TGTGCCACCAGCAGAGTAGCTCCCCGGTTGTCCTACGAGCAGTACTTC. Encoded protein: CATSRVAPRLSYEQYF.

This clonotype was counted between two and nine times. The chain uses TRBV5-1 and TRBJ2-4; 7 bases are a match to TRBD1. The CDR3 loop spans 16 amino acids. V shed 3 bases and J 0 bases; nucleotides not matched to a gene: 6. Germline V gene lookup returns CDR1 SGHRS and CDR2 YFSETQ. The chain's CDR3 is CASSSGQVRAKNIQYF. The CDR3 coding sequence is TGCGCCAGCAGCTCCGGACAGGTTCGAGCCAAAAACATTCAGTACTTC.